This T cell receptor (beta chain) was retrieved from a study of spatial heterogeneity in lung cancer. Looking at the study overall: Sequencing consistently turned up more beta-chain sequences than alpha-chain sequences. Points from the study as a whole: It was found that expanded intratumoral alpha and beta TCR counts tracked tumor mutation counts.

The germline CDR1 and CDR2 sequences are MNHNS and SASEGT. The CDR3 covers 17 residues. V was cut by 1 base and J by 2 bases, with 15 bases left in between. Every individual TCR cDNA molecule carried its own unique molecular identifier, which allowed correction of PCR and sequencing errors. Each CDR3 protein is one row after TCRdb ran MiXCR on the 5' RACE reads. The top ten hold roughly 9.1% of the sample, which has about 9,400 distinct CDR3 sequences, approximately 6.3% seen once. Time point here: sample taken at primary tumor resection. Donors were fewer than 90 untreated early-stage non-small cell lung cancer patients. The sequenced material consisted of unsorted whole RNA from tumor, nontumor lung or frozen PBMC. About this clonotype itself: Its cognate antigen is unknown. The library was prepared for alpha chains; this beta chain is a stray read, so its frequency means little.

This clonotype originated in a male donor with early-stage non-small cell lung cancer. The chain recombines TRBV6-1 with TRBJ1-5; D not certain. This specimen was lung tumor tissue, taken at surgery. As DNA, the CDR3 is TGTGCCAGCAGTGAAGGGCGTAGGGTGACGCGCAATCAGCCCCAGCATTTT. Encoded protein: CASSEGRRVTRNQPQHF.